The 8 T cell receptor beta chains given below trace back to one sample, sequenced in a study of cytomegalovirus exposure and HLA in healthy donors. The study ran its PCR with 60 Vbeta and 13 Jbeta primers. Clones were sequenced by immunoSEQ multiplex PCR, and TCRdb holds only the in-frame ones, with some missing. This table holds some 130,000 clones, around 76% found once. Material: PBMCs. The receptors derive from a woman aged 50 to 60 in good health and CMV-seronegative.

This chain links TRBV9 with TRBJ2-1, with D perhaps TRBD1 (6 bases). V shed 3 bases and J shed 10 bases, with 17 bases lying between them. Germline CDR1 SGDLS, CDR2 YYNGEE. The CDR3 covers 14 residues. CDR3 protein: CASSAQNRVGEQFF. The CDR3 DNA follows: TGTGCCAGCAGCGCCCAAAACAGGGTTGGGGAGCAGTTCTTC. The whole variable domain, remainder taken from reference TRBV9 and TRBJ2-1, is DSGVTQTPKHLITATGQRVTLRCSPRSGDLSVYWYQQSLDQGLQFLIQYYNGEERAKGNILERFSAQQFPDLHSELNLSSLELGDSALYFCASSAQNRVGEQFFGPGTRLTVL.

This chain uses TRBV4-2 with TRBJ1-2; D is unclear. The CDR3 has 16 residues. Between the trimmed V and J ends, which lost 0 bases and 4 bases, there was a span of 15 bases. Germline V lookup: CDR1 LGHNA, CDR2 YNFKEQ. The chain's CDR3 is CASSQEAVISRYGYTF. DNA of the CDR3: TGTGCCAGCAGCCAAGAGGCCGTAATATCCCGCTATGGCTACACCTTC.

This chain joins TRBV27 and TRBJ2-1; 8 positions agree with TRBD2. V was clipped by 5 bases and J by 8 bases; unmatched bases: 5. This CDR3 comprises 13 residues. The germline CDR1 and CDR2 sequences are MNHEY and SMNVEV (reference sequence). The CDR3 DNA reads TGTGCCAGCAGTCCCAGCGGGAGCCATGAGCAGTTCTTC. It specifies CASSPSGSHEQFF.

This sequence joins TRBV28 and TRBJ1-5; 7 bases are shared with TRBD1. The trim removed 6 bases at V and 0 bases at J, leaving 5 bases unmatched. Germline loops: CDR1 MDHEN, CDR2 SYDVKM. There are 15 residues in the CDR3. DNA of the CDR3: TGTGCCAGCAGACCACAGGGGAATAGCAATCAGCCCCAGCATTTT. Translating gives CASRPQGNSNQPQHF. Based on the CDR3 plus reference TRBV28 and TRBJ1-5, the full variable domain is DVKVTQSSRYLVKRTGEKVFLECVQDMDHENMFWYRQDPGLGLRLIYFSYDVKMKEKGDIPEGYSVSREKKERFSLILESASTNQTSMYLCASRPQGNSNQPQHFGDGTRLSIL.

This clone has only a few counts. The V and J genes are TRBV5-4 and TRBJ1-4; possibly TRBD1 for D (6 bases). The germline V gene encodes CDR1 SGHNT and CDR2 YYREEE (reference sequence). V lost 3 bases, J lost 8 bases, and 17 bases lay in between. This CDR3 has 15 amino acids. DNA for the CDR3: TGTGCCAGCAGCTCGGGGGGGTTGGGGGGCGAAAAACTGTTTTTT. It codes for CASSSGGLGGEKLFF. Together with reference TRBV5-4 and TRBJ1-4, the CDR3 gives the full variable domain: ETGVTQSPTHLIKTRGQQVTLRCSSQSGHNTVSWYQQALGQGPQFIFQYYREEENGRGNFPPRFSGLQFPNYSSELNVNALELDDSALYLCASSSGGLGGEKLFFGSGTQLSVL.

CDR3 DNA sequence: TGTGCCAGCAGTACCCTTGACAGGGTGAACTATGGCTACACCTTC. Encoded protein: CASSTLDRVNYGYTF. The chain uses TRBV28 and TRBJ1-2; TRBD1 agrees at 7 bases. The CDR3 length is 15 residues. J gave up 2 bases and V 5 bases, and 8 bases lay outside the gene matches. CDR1 MDHEN and CDR2 SYDVKM come from the germline V gene.

The gene calls are TRBV5-1 and TRBJ2-4; 14 bases are shared with TRBD2. With V trimmed by 4 bases and J by 1 base, 7 bases remained unmatched. This CDR3 has 18 residues. Germline lookup yields CDR1 SGHRS and CDR2 YFSETQ. The CDR3 region has the DNA TGCGCCAGCAGCCCGGGACTAGCGGGAGTTGTGGCCAAAAACATTCAGTACTTC. The encoded protein is CASSPGLAGVVAKNIQYF.

The chain recombines TRBV18 with TRBJ1-1, with a possible D match to TRBD1 (5 bases). The CDR3 is 15 amino acids. V shed 4 bases and J shed 6 bases, with 18 bases lying between them. In germline, CDR1 is KGHSH, CDR2 LQKENI. CDR3 nucleotide sequence: TGTGCCAGCTCACGGGAAACAGGTACGACAGCTGAAGCTTTCTTT. It encodes CASSRETGTTAEAFF.